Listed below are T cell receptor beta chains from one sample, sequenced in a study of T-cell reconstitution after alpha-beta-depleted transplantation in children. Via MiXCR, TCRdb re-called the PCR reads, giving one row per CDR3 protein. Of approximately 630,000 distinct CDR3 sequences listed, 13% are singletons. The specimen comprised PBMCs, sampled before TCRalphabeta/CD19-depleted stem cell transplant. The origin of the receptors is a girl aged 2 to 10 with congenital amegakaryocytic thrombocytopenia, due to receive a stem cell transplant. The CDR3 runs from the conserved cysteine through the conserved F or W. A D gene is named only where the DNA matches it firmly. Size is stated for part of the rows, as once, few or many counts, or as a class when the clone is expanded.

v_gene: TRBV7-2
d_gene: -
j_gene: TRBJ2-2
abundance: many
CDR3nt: TGTGCCAGCAGCTTAAAGCCAGGGGAGGGGGAGCTGTTTTTT
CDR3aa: CASSLKPGEGELFF

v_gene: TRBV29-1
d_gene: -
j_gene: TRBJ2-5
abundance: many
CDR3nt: TGCAGCGTTGAATCCACAGTACAAGAGACCCAGTACTTC
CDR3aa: CSVESTVQETQYF

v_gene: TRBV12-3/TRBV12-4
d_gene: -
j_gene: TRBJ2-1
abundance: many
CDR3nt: TGTGCCAGCCGGGGCGGCACATTGGGGTACAATGAGCAGTTCTTC
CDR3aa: CASRGGTLGYNEQFF

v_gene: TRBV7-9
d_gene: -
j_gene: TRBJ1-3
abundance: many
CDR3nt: TGTGCCAGCAGCTCGGGCGCCGGAGACCCTGGAAACACCATATATTTT
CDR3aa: CASSSGAGDPGNTIYF

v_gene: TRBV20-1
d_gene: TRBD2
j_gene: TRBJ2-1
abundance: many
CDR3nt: TGCAGTGTTCCGACTAGCGGGAGTAATGAGCAGTTCTTC
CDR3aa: CSVPTSGSNEQFF

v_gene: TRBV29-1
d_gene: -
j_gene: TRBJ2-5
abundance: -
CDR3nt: TGCAGCGTTGAAGGGACCCCAACAGCCCAAGAGACCCAGTACTTC
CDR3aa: CSVEGTPTAQETQYF

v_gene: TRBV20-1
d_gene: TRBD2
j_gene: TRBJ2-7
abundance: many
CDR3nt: TGCAGTGCTCCCGGAGGACTAGCAATCCACGAGCAGTACTTC
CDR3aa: CSAPGGLAIHEQYF

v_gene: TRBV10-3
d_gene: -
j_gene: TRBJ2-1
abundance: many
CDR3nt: TGTGCCATCAGCGACGGGAGCGGCACAAAGAGATACAATGAGCAGTTCTTC
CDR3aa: CAISDGSGTKRYNEQFF

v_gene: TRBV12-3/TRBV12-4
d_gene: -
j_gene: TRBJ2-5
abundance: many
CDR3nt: TGTGCCAGCAGTTTGGGAACCGGGAGGACCCAGTACTTC
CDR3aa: CASSLGTGRTQYF

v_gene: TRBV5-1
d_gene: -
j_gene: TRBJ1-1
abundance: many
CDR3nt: TGCGCCAGCAGCTTGGACGTCATGAACACTGAAGCTTTCTTT
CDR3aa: CASSLDVMNTEAFF

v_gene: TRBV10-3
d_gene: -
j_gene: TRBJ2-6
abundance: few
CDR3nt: TGTGCCATCAGTGATCGGGGGTTCCCCTCTGGGGCCAACGTCCTGACTTTC
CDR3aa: CAISDRGFPSGANVLTF

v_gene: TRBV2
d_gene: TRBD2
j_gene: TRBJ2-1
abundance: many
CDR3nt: TGTGCCACCGGACTAGCGGGGATCGGCGATGAGCAGTTCTTC
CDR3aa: CATGLAGIGDEQFF

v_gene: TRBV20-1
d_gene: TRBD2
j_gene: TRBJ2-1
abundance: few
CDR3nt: TGCAGTGCGCAGACCGGGGAGGGCCCCCACAATGAGCAGTTCTTC
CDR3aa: CSAQTGEGPHNEQFF

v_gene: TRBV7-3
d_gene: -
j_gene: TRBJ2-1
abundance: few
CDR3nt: TGTGCCAGCAGCTTATGGTCTAGCGTAGACAATGAGCAGTTCTTC
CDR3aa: CASSLWSSVDNEQFF

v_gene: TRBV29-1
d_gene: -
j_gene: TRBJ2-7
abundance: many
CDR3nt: TGCAGCGTTTCTGAGACCGACTACGAGCAGTACTTC
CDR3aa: CSVSETDYEQYF